This record concerns one T cell receptor beta chain sequence. CDR1 and CDR2 from the germline V gene are GTSNPN and SVGIG (reference sequence). CDR3 length: 13 amino acids. Trimming removed 7 bases from V and 4 bases from J, with 16 bases in between. Reverse transcription of about 0.5 to 1 ug RNA used random hexamers. The TCR beta CDR3 was amplified by immunoSEQ multiplex PCR across 54 Vbeta, 13 Jbeta. TCRdb used MiXCR to reprocess the immunoSEQ multiplex PCR reads, holding one entry per CDR3 protein. This sample has about 200,000 distinct CDR3 sequences; nearly 95% occur once, and the top ten carry about 0.09%. The data belong to a study of CD8 T cells in Susac syndrome. TEMRA cells underwent FACS enrichment and CD8+ and CD4+ T cells underwent negative isolation.

The chain has TRBV30 and TRBJ1-2, with D maybe TRBD1 (6 bases). Sample: CD4+ T cells from PBMCs. The clonotype originates from a human donor with multiple sclerosis. The CDR3 DNA reads as TGTGCCTTATTGGGGGGGGCAGGCTATGGCTACACCTTC. Protein: CALLGGAGYGYTF.